This record covers a single T cell receptor beta chain. With 5 bases clipped from V and 8 bases from J, the junction kept 7 bases outside the gene matches. Germline loops: CDR1 MNHEY, CDR2 SVGAGI. This CDR3 comprises 14 residues. This sample stems from a study of T cell responses to AZD1222 COVID-19 vaccine. Only in-frame clones appear in the TCRdb table, and some are missing; sequencing was by immunoSEQ multiplex PCR. The sample has 100,000 to 150,000 clones; 90% are singletons. The V gene is TRBV6-5, the J gene TRBJ1-2; TRBD1 aligns across 11 bases. This receptor was obtained from an adult in good health. Sequencing used peripheral blood, obtained on day 0 of AZD1222 vaccination. This CDR3 is CASSPTDRGRGYTF. DNA for the CDR3: TGTGCCAGCAGTCCAACGGACAGGGGGCGCGGCTACACCTTC.